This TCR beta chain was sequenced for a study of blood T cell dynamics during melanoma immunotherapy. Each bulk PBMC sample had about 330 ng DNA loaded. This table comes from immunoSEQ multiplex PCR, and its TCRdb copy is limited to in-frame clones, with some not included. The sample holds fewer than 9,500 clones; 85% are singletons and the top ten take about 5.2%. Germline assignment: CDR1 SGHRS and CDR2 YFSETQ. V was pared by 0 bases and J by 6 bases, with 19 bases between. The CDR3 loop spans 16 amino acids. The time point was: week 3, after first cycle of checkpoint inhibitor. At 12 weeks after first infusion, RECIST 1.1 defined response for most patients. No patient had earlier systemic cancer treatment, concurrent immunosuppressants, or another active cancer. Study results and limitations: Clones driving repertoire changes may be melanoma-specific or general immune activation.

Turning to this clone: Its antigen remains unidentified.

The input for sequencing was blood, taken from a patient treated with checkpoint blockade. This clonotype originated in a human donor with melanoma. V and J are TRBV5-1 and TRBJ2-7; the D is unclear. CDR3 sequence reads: CASSLDRVVSEREQYF. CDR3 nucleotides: TGCGCCAGCAGCTTGGATAGGGTGGTAAGTGAACGCGAGCAGTACTTC.